The clone carrying this TCR beta chain was seen many times. The antigen is undetermined. This entry comes from a study of human T cells and chemical hapten exposure. Study background: Small pooled library volume differences mainly caused per-sample TCR yield variation.

TCRdb ran MiXCR on the RACE reads and lists one entry per CDR3 protein. The data show roughly 250,000 distinct CDR3 sequences, approximately 8.6% seen once. Whole-study results and caveats: There was alopecia in the donors, so their immune response may differ from that of healthy people. Clustering by CDR3 similarity yielded significantly more large clusters from expanded TCRs than controls. Following DPC sensitization, TCRs present above 1 in 1000 frequency showed no change.

Germline-derived CDR1 and CDR2 are ENHRY and SYGVKD. The CDR3 sequence is 13 residues long. Trimming removed 8 bases from V and 1 base from J, with 9 bases in between. Time point reported: pre-sensitization, week 0. The sample's treatment: therapeutic diphenylcyclopropenone sensitization with weekly scalp DPC. The starting material was whole blood, obtained in connection with sensitization to the hapten diphenylcyclopropenone (DPC). The receptor was derived from a woman between 40 and 50 years old with alopecia areata. Some clones in this sample may be carry-over from other donors' samples. V gene TRBV10-3 combines with J gene TRBJ1-5, with D hard to call. CDR3 sequence: CAIRLESNQPQHF. CDR3 bases: TGTGCCATCCGCCTAGAGAGCAATCAGCCCCAGCATTTT.